This T cell receptor beta chain was observed in a study of blood T cell repertoires in COVID-19 (dated by TCRdb to the early 2020s). With regard to the full study: Samples covering the acute and convalescent phases of COVID-19 were provided by collaborators in the United States, Italy and Spain. The prospective study material was composed of cDNA or gDNA derived from T cells, B-cell-depleted T cells, or PBMCs. The dataset comprised deeply sampled blood TCRbeta repertoires from subjects exposed to, actively infected with, or recovered from COVID-19. The repertoires were released in a freely available public database meant as a resource for research on the immune response to SARS-CoV-2. Samples came from the ongoing ImmuneRACE study (first 160 participants) plus 1,254 subjects from 6 global collaborators. A de-identified subject ID, COVID-19 status, age in years and sex were almost always included in the sample metadata. HLA class I and class II types, where available, came from metadata supplied by the sample provider rather than from assay-based typing.

Reading from cysteine to phenylalanine, the CDR3 counts 16 amino acids. Left in the record is the CDR3 DNA by itself, 48 bases read in frame from the first base. CDR1 and CDR2 were assigned from the germline V gene as SGDLS and YYNGEE. The junction shows trimming of 3 bases on V and 1 base on J, and the gene matches do not reach 4 bases of it. The immunoSEQ Assay, a bias-controlled multiplex PCR, was used to amplify TCRbeta CDR3 regions from genomic DNA. In the source study's methods: Within the assay, amplification of reference gene primers was used to estimate how many nucleated cells each sample contained. To quantify the absolute abundance of each unique TCRbeta CDR3 rearrangement, sequence reads were collapsed and filtered. For each sample, productive Simpson clonality was calculated by taking the square root of Simpson's diversity index across productive rearrangements. Imported from immuneACCESS, the table was reduced by TCRdb to in-frame sequences with V and J called. These copies leave out some clones; in studies compared against another copy, an unresolved V gene accounts for under half, and the cause of the remainder is not known. V and J calls and clone size are given by that table; D and trimming were obtained from the DNA. The sample table holds around 67,000 clones, of which more than 75% were seen once. The ten largest clones add up to roughly 8% of the sample.

Study-wide findings and limitations: The quantity of clinical and demographic metadata differed by source and by participant and was supplied without curation.

Whole blood was collected in K2EDTA tubes by collaborating institutions according to the institutions' own protocols. Collaborator samples were shipped for TCRbeta analysis as frozen whole blood, isolated PBMCs, or DNA extracted from either sample type. About this clone: Its antigen remains undetermined. One base away there is no much larger clone; base qualities are not given.

This TCR derives from a human donor in a cohort sampled during active COVID-19. The sample consisted of peripheral blood. The V and J segments used are TRBV9 and TRBJ2-2; 9 middle bases align to TRBD1. The DNA sequence reads TGTGCCAGCAGCGCCTACAGGGGGCAGAACACCGGGGAGCTGTTTTTT. Its protein product is CASSAYRGQNTGELFF.